The clone carrying this T cell receptor (beta chain) was seen only a few times. Its antigen is still unknown. This could be a read error, since a much larger clone is one nucleotide away. Breast cancer patients provided tissue from their axillary draining lymph nodes. The data were obtained in a study of breast tumors, draining lymph nodes, adjacent tissues. Study-wide findings and caveats: Tumor T cell lymph node origin was a supported hypothesis, not proven. Tumor and nontumor repertoires were significantly more similar in luminal-like than in basal-like breast cancer. Tumors had less TCR diversity than lymph nodes, more than nontumor tissue.

Germline CDR1 reads DFQATT; CDR2 reads SNEGSKA (reference sequence). V shed 5 bases and J shed 9 bases, with 20 bases lying between them. The CDR3 is 15 amino acids. TCRdb reprocessed the multiplex PCR reads via MiXCR and lists one record per CDR3 protein. The table lists over 150,000 distinct CDR3 sequences, around 29% of them singletons. Sequenced input: axillary lymph node tissue. The chain links TRBV20-1 to TRBJ1-6; D uncertain. The sequence came from a female donor with breast cancer. Some clones in this sample may be carry-over from other donors' samples. In DNA form, the CDR3 reads TGCAGTGCTCAAGCCTTTGTCCCGGATACTTCACCCCTCCACTTT. This codes for CSAQAFVPDTSPLHF.